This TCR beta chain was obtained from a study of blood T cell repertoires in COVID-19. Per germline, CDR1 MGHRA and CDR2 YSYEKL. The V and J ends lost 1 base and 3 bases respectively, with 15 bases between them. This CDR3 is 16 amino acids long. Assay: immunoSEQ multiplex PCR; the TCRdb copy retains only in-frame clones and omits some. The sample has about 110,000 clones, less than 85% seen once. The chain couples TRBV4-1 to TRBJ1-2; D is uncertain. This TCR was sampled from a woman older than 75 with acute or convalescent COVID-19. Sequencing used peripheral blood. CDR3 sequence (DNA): TGCGCCAGCAGCCAAGGGTTCCCCCAGGTTTACTATGGCTACACCTTC. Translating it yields CASSQGFPQVYYGYTF.